These T cell receptor beta chains were read from a single sample in a study of T cell responses to AZD1222 COVID-19 vaccine. Using immunoSEQ multiplex PCR, the repertoire was profiled, and TCRdb retains in-frame clones only, with some absent. This table has over 65,000 clones, about 90% appearing once. The sequenced sample was peripheral blood, obtained on day 0 of AZD1222 vaccination. Every receptor here comes from an adult in good health. Each CDR3 is given with its conserved first and last residue. The D gene is left open where the match is weak. A clone size is listed for some rows: how often the clone was seen (once, few, many), or a class if it is expanded.

v_call	cdr3_length	j_call	clone_size	d_call	cdr3_aa	cdr3_nt
TRBV28	16	TRBJ1-2	-	-	CASSPPGGGGNYGYTF	TGTGCCAGCAGTCCCCCCGGGGGTGGCGGGAACTATGGCTACACCTTC
TRBV28	13	TRBJ1-2	-	-	CASSFNRVYGYTF	TGTGCCAGCAGTTTCAACAGGGTCTATGGCTACACCTTC
TRBV7-3	13	TRBJ2-1	once	TRBD1	CASSRTGVSEQFF	TGTGCCAGCAGTCGGACAGGGGTTAGTGAGCAGTTCTTC
TRBV6-4	13	TRBJ1-5	-	-	CASSLDRDQPQHF	TGTGCCAGCAGCTTAGACAGAGATCAGCCCCAGCATTTT
TRBV3-1/TRBV3-2	16	TRBJ2-7	-	TRBD2	CASSQDLGSGTHEQYF	TGTGCCAGCAGCCAAGATCTAGGTAGCGGGACCCACGAGCAGTACTTC
TRBV18	15	TRBJ1-2	-	TRBD1	CASSPRDSTNYGYTF	TGTGCCAGCTCACCGAGGGACAGCACTAACTATGGCTACACCTTC
TRBV11-2	14	TRBJ2-2	-	TRBD2	CATRTSVNTGELFF	TGTGCCACAAGGACTAGCGTTAACACCGGGGAGCTGTTTTTT
TRBV7-3	15	TRBJ2-2	-	-	CASSLMGQLGGELFF	TGTGCCAGCAGCTTAATGGGCCAACTGGGCGGGGAGCTGTTTTTT
TRBV11-2	19	TRBJ2-1	-	TRBD2	CASSLDLLAVGPAYNEQFF	TGTGCCAGCAGCTTAGATCTACTAGCGGTGGGACCGGCCTACAATGAGCAGTTCTTC
TRBV20-1	12	TRBJ1-2	-	-	CSASKSDYGYTF	TGCAGTGCTAGTAAGTCTGACTATGGCTACACCTTC
TRBV6-5	11	TRBJ2-7	once	-	CATLQGIEQYF	TGTGCCACTCTACAGGGAATCGAGCAGTACTTC
TRBV6-5	12	TRBJ2-7	-	-	CASSSLIHEQYF	TGTGCCAGCAGTTCCTTAATCCACGAGCAGTACTTC
TRBV15	14	TRBJ2-7	few	-	CATSLGSPTYEQYF	TGTGCCACCAGTTTAGGTAGCCCAACCTACGAGCAGTACTTC
TRBV9	13	TRBJ2-7	-	-	CASSVGGAGEQYF	TGTGCCAGCAGCGTAGGGGGAGCTGGAGAGCAGTACTTC
TRBV9	14	TRBJ2-2	-	-	CASSVELNTGELFF	TGTGCCAGCAGCGTTGAGCTGAACACCGGGGAGCTGTTTTTT
TRBV25-1	13	TRBJ1-6	-	-	CASSGAYNSPLHF	TGTGCCAGCAGTGGGGCTTATAATTCACCCCTCCACTTT
TRBV18	14	TRBJ1-1	-	TRBD1	CASSPRTGDTEAFF	TGTGCCAGCTCACCGCGGACAGGGGACACTGAAGCTTTCTTT
TRBV5-1	15	TRBJ2-1	-	TRBD2	CASSLNSGGLNEQFF	TGCGCCAGCAGCTTGAATAGCGGGGGGCTCAATGAGCAGTTCTTC
TRBV6-5	15	TRBJ1-5	once	-	CASSYSDSSNQPQHF	TGTGCCAGCAGTTACTCAGACAGCAGCAATCAGCCCCAGCATTTT
TRBV13	18	TRBJ2-3	-	TRBD2	CASSSTSGGSYSTDTQYF	TGTGCCAGCAGCTCGACTAGCGGGGGCTCCTATAGCACAGATACGCAGTATTTT
TRBV6-5	15	TRBJ1-1	-	TRBD1	CASSSTTGQATEAFF	TGTGCCAGCAGTTCGACTACGGGACAGGCCACTGAAGCTTTCTTT
TRBV28	16	TRBJ1-3	-	-	CASSTPRGTSGNTIYF	TGTGCCAGCAGCACCCCTCGGGGGACCTCTGGAAACACCATATATTTT
TRBV7-2	17	TRBJ1-2	once	TRBD1	CASRSAGGTGGNYGYTF	TGTGCCAGCAGGTCTGCGGGAGGGACAGGGGGTAACTATGGCTACACCTTC
TRBV6-1	15	TRBJ2-7	few	-	CASSEGGGLLYEQYF	TGTGCCAGCAGTGAAGGTGGGGGCCTCCTCTACGAGCAGTACTTC
TRBV11-3	16	TRBJ2-1	-	TRBD2	CASSSAGTRGRNEQFF	TGTGCCAGCAGCTCCGCCGGGACTAGGGGACGGAATGAGCAGTTCTTC
TRBV6-5	13	TRBJ2-7	-	-	CASSQSGAYEQYF	TGTGCCAGCAGCCAATCTGGGGCTTACGAGCAGTACTTC
TRBV18	14	TRBJ2-1	-	TRBD2	CASSRDGSGGEQFF	TGTGCCAGCTCACGAGACGGGAGCGGGGGTGAGCAGTTCTTC
TRBV28	12	TRBJ1-2	-	-	CASSDLRYGYTF	TGTGCCAGCTCCGACCTGCGGTATGGCTACACCTTC
TRBV4-1	15	TRBJ1-1	once	TRBD1	CASSQRDSGNTEAFF	TGCGCCAGCAGCCAAAGGGACAGTGGGAACACTGAAGCTTTCTTT
TRBV7-9	16	TRBJ2-5	-	TRBD1	CASSLSGTGEQETQYF	TGTGCCAGCAGCCTCTCCGGGACAGGGGAACAAGAGACCCAGTACTTC
TRBV2	10	TRBJ1-5	-	-	CAVGQLPQHF	TGTGCCGTTGGACAGCTGCCCCAGCATTTT
TRBV5-1	15	TRBJ2-7	-	TRBD1	CASSSSGTGSYEQYF	TGCGCCAGCAGCTCTTCCGGGACAGGGTCGTACGAGCAGTACTTC
TRBV7-2	17	TRBJ1-3	once	-	CASSFSGGGRVGNTIYF	TGTGCCAGCAGCTTCTCGGGCGGGGGGCGCGTCGGAAACACCATATATTTT
TRBV4-2	15	TRBJ2-7	-	-	CASSPFTASSYEQYF	TGTGCCAGCAGCCCCTTCACTGCGAGCTCCTACGAGCAGTACTTC
TRBV5-1	15	TRBJ2-3	once	TRBD1	CASSLRTGGADTQYF	TGCGCCAGCAGCCTCCGGACAGGGGGCGCAGATACGCAGTATTTT
TRBV5-4	16	TRBJ2-3	-	TRBD2	CASSLALGGRTDTQYF	TGTGCCAGCAGCCTCGCCCTGGGGGGGAGGACAGATACGCAGTATTTT
TRBV9	16	TRBJ2-3	-	TRBD2	CASSATSGVSTDTQYF	TGTGCCAGCAGCGCAACTAGCGGGGTCAGCACAGATACGCAGTATTTT
TRBV9	12	TRBJ1-2	-	-	CASSGPPYGYTF	TGTGCCAGCTCGGGCCCTCCATATGGCTACACCTTC
TRBV5-5	14	TRBJ1-1	-	-	CASSSIDTNTEAFF	TGTGCCAGCAGCTCAATAGACACCAACACTGAAGCTTTCTTT
TRBV5-6	18	TRBJ1-5	few	-	CASSLGRSLHYSNQPQHF	TGTGCCAGCAGCTTGGGGCGATCCTTACATTATAGCAATCAGCCCCAGCATTTT
TRBV7-8	16	TRBJ2-2	-	TRBD2	CASSLLTSGATGELFF	TGTGCCAGCAGCTTACTTACTAGCGGGGCAACCGGGGAGCTGTTTTTT
TRBV23-1	17	TRBJ1-4	-	-	CASSPKGVVRTNEKLFF	TGCGCCAGCAGTCCTAAAGGGGTGGTTCGAACTAATGAAAAACTGTTTTTT
TRBV5-1	16	TRBJ1-2	-	TRBD1	CASSFAGTGRSSGYTF	TGCGCCAGCAGCTTTGCCGGGACAGGGCGTTCCTCTGGCTACACCTTC
TRBV9	14	TRBJ1-2	-	-	CASSVDGTNYGYTF	TGTGCCAGCAGCGTAGACGGGACTAACTATGGCTACACCTTC
TRBV18	13	TRBJ2-2	-	-	CASSPPGPGELFF	TGTGCCAGCTCACCACCAGGGCCCGGGGAGCTGTTTTTT
TRBV4-1	16	TRBJ2-7	few	-	CASSQDADITTYEQYF	TGCGCCAGCAGCCAAGACGCGGACATTACAACCTACGAGCAGTACTTC
TRBV11-2	16	TRBJ2-7	-	-	CASSPAGAPSFYEQYF	TGTGCCAGCAGCCCAGCCGGGGCCCCCTCTTTCTACGAGCAGTACTTC
TRBV28	15	TRBJ1-1	-	-	CASSLSRTVNTEAFF	TGTGCCAGCAGTTTATCTCGGACGGTGAACACTGAAGCTTTCTTT
TRBV28	13	TRBJ2-7	-	TRBD1	CASRRTGAYEQYF	TGTGCCAGCAGGCGGACAGGAGCCTACGAGCAGTACTTC
TRBV7-2	15	TRBJ2-1	-	TRBD1	CASSSLGDRAAEQFF	TGTGCCAGCAGCTCCCTTGGGGACAGGGCGGCGGAGCAGTTCTTC
TRBV4-1	16	TRBJ2-1	-	-	CASSPPGGSSYNEQFF	TGCGCCAGCAGCCCGCCAGGCGGCAGCTCCTACAATGAGCAGTTCTTC
TRBV10-3	13	TRBJ1-5	-	-	CAISGRDNQPQHF	TGTGCCATCAGTGGTAGGGACAATCAGCCCCAGCATTTT
TRBV9	13	TRBJ1-2	-	-	CASSVQGTYGYTF	TGTGCCAGCAGCGTACAGGGGACATATGGCTACACCTTC
TRBV4-1	16	TRBJ2-2	-	-	CASSQGSRESTGELFF	TGCGCCAGCAGCCAAGGGTCGCGGGAATCCACCGGGGAGCTGTTTTTT
TRBV21-1	19	TRBJ2-1	-	-	CASSKPHPTSGAPYNEQFF	TGTGCCAGCAGCAAACCCCACCCGACTAGCGGGGCGCCCTACAATGAGCAGTTCTTC
TRBV28	19	TRBJ1-2	-	TRBD1	CASSYGPGTGNMWYYGYTF	TGTGCCAGCAGCTATGGACCCGGGACAGGGAACATGTGGTACTATGGCTACACCTTC
TRBV6-5	13	TRBJ1-2	-	TRBD1	CASSGTDNYGYTF	TGTGCCAGCAGCGGGACAGATAACTATGGCTACACCTTC